This TCR beta chain was captured in a study of control samples from healthy donors and cancer patients. There are 17 residues in the CDR3. Germline V gene data show CDR1 as GTSNPN and CDR2 as SVGIG (reference sequence). V was shortened by 3 bases and J by 2 bases, with 17 bases between the two germline ends. Some clones are missing from TCRdb's copy, which holds only in-frame ones; the method was immunoSEQ multiplex PCR. The repertoire holds fewer than 85,000 clones, 85% to 95% seen once, with 5% to 6% in the top ten. The source of this sequence is a woman aged 60 to 75 in good health. J is TRBJ2-6 and V is TRBV30; maybe TRBD2 (5 bases). The sequenced material came from blood. Here the CDR3 DNA reads TGTGCCTGGAGGGAAGGACTGGGATGGGCTGGGGCCAACGTCCTGACTTTC. Its protein is CAWREGLGWAGANVLTF.